The 7 T cell receptor beta chains below come from one sample, sequenced in a study of blood T cell repertoires in COVID-19. Sequencing used immunoSEQ multiplex PCR; TCRdb keeps in-frame clones, though not all of them. The sample holds a few hundred thousand clones; approximately 86% are singletons and the top ten take about 0.7%. The sequenced material came from peripheral blood. Receptor source: a human donor in a cohort sampled during active COVID-19.

CDR3 loop: CASKGTGDNEKLFF. CDR3 sequence (DNA): TGTGCCAGCAAAGGGACAGGCGATAATGAAAAACTGTTTTTT. The chain carries TRBV25-1 and TRBJ1-4; 8 positions agree with TRBD1. Germline V gene sequence: CDR1 MGHDK, CDR2 SYGVNS. J gave up 4 bases and V 7 bases, and 5 bases lay outside the gene matches. This CDR3 has 14 amino acids.

The chain joins TRBV6-4 to TRBJ2-3, with TRBD2 matching over 8 bases. The CDR3 has 15 residues. Germline V lookup: CDR1 MRHNA, CDR2 SNTAGT. Trimming at V came to 0 bases and at J to 2 bases, leaving 1 base not matched to a gene. DNA of the CDR3: TGTGCCAGCAGTGACTCCGGGAGGGCCACAGATACGCAGTATTTT. It translates to CASSDSGRATDTQYF.

The V and J genes are TRBV4-2 and TRBJ2-7; 8 bases align to TRBD2. Trimming cost V 0 bases and J 2 bases; bases outside gene matches: 6. The V gene's germline CDR1 is LGHNA and CDR2 YNFKEQ. The CDR3 has 16 residues. The CDR3 sequence is CASSQDMAGLAYEQYF. For the CDR3, the DNA is TGTGCCAGCAGCCAAGATATGGCGGGACTAGCCTACGAGCAGTACTTC.

This chain links TRBV4-1 with TRBJ2-1; the D gene is possibly TRBD2 (5 bases). Germline CDR1 is MGHRA and CDR2 is YSYEKL. Between the trimmed V and J ends, which lost 8 bases and 7 bases, there was a span of 15 bases. This CDR3 is built from 13 residues. CDR3 bases: TGCGCCAGCGTCGCTGTTACTAGGAATGAGCAGTTCTTC. This codes for CASVAVTRNEQFF.

This chain joins TRBV2 and TRBJ1-2, with 8 bases identical to TRBD1. Germline V gene sequence: CDR1 SNHLY, CDR2 FYNNEI. The CDR3 is made up of 16 amino acids. Unmatched junction bases numbered 8, after V lost 2 bases and J lost 3 bases. CDR3 DNA sequence: TGTGCCAGCAGTGAACTCGTCGGACAGGGCTACTATGGCTACACCTTC. Its translation: CASSELVGQGYYGYTF.

The chain carries TRBV9 and TRBJ1-5; D may be TRBD1 (5 bases). Germline values: CDR1 SGDLS, CDR2 YYNGEE. This CDR3 region has 14 residues. V lost 7 bases and J 9 bases, leaving 20 bases between the germline ends. The CDR3 sequence is CASSPGDSYRPQHF. The CDR3 coding sequence is TGTGCCAGCTCTCCGGGGGACTCCTATCGGCCCCAGCATTTT.

The V call is TRBV20-1, the J call TRBJ1-3; possible D gene TRBD1, 5 bases. Trimming removed 3 bases at V and 0 bases at J, with 9 bases between. CDR1 is DFQATT, CDR2 SNEGSKA, per germline (reference sequence). The CDR3 extends over 14 amino acids. The CDR3 nucleotides are TGCAGTGCTAGTGCAGGACACTCTGGAAACACCATATATTTT. Translated, it gives CSASAGHSGNTIYF.